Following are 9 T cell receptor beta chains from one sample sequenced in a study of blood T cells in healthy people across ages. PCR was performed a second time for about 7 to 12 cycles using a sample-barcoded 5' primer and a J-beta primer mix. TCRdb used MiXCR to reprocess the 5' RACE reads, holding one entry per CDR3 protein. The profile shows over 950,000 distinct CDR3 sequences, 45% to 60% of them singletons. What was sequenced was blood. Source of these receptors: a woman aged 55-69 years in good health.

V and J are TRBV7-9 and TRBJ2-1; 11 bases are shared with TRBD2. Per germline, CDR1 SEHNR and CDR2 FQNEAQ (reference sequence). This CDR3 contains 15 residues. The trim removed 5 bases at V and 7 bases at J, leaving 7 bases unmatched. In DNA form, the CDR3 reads TGTGCCAGCAGCGTTAGCGGGAGGGCTGAAAATGAGCAGTTCTTC. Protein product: CASSVSGRAENEQFF.

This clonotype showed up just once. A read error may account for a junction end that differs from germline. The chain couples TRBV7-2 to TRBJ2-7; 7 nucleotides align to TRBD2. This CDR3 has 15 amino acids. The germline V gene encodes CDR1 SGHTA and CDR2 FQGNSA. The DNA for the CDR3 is TGCGCCAGCAGCTTACGTCGAGCGGGGCCCTACGAGCAGTACTTC. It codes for CASSLRRAGPYEQYF.

CDR3 DNA: TGTGCCAGCAGCAGTGGGGGTCATATTAGCAATCAGCCCCAGCATTTT. As protein: CASSSGGHISNQPQHF. The V and J genes are TRBV21-1 and TRBJ1-5; the table's D call, TRBD1, has no DNA check behind it. TRBV21-1 is shown as a pseudogene. The CDR3 has 16 residues.

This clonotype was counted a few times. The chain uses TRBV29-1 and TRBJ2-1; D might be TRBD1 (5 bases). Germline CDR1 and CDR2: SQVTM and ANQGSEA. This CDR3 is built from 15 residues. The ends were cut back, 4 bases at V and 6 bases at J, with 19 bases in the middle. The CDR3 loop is CSVGGVELFGNEQFF. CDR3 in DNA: TGCAGCGTTGGGGGCGTGGAACTATTCGGCAATGAGCAGTTCTTC.

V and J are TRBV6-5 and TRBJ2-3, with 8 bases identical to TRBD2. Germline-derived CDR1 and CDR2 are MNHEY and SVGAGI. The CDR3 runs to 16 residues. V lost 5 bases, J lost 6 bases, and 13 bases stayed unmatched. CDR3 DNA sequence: TGTGCCAGCAGTAGAGGAGCGCGGGGGGTTGAGGATACGCAGTATTTT. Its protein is CASSRGARGVEDTQYF.

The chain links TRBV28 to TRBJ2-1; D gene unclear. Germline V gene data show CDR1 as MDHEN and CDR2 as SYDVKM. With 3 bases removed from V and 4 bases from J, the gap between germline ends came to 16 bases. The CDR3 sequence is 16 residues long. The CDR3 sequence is CASSFLEVGWYNEQFF. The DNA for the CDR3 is TGTGCCAGCAGTTTTCTCGAGGTAGGGTGGTACAATGAGCAGTTCTTC.

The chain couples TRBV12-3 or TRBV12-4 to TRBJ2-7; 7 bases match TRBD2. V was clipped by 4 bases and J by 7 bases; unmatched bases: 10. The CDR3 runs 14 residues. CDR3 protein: CASSSGSPGGEQYF. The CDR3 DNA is TGTGCCAGCAGTTCAGGCTCCCCGGGGGGAGAGCAGTACTTC.

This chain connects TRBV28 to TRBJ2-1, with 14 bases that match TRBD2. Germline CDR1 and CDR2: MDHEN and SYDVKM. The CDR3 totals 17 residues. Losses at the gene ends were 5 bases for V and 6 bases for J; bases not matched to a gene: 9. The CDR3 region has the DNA TGTGCCAGCAGTACCCAAGGACTAGCGGGAGGTCTCAATGAGCAGTTCTTC. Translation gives CASSTQGLAGGLNEQFF.

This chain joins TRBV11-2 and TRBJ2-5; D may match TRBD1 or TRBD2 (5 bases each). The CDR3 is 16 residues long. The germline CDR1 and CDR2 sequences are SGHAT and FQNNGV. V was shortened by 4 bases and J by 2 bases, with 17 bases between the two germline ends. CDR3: CASSSGSPGPQETQYF. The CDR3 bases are TGTGCCAGCAGCTCGGGATCCCCGGGGCCGCAAGAGACCCAGTACTTC.